The 5 T cell receptor beta chains below all came from one sample that was sequenced in a study of Graves' ophthalmopathy and Graves' hyperthyroidism. Scientists amplified the TCR beta CDR3 regions from RNA transcripts. An initial RT-PCR round employing HTBI primers preceded a second-round multiplex PCR. In TCRdb, the multiplex PCR reads were re-called with MiXCR into one record per CDR3 protein. Altogether about 740,000 distinct CDR3 sequences are present, 40% being singletons, with the ten largest covering approximately 46%. The sequenced material came from peripheral blood. These receptors were obtained from an adult man with Graves' ophthalmopathy.

Turning to this clonotype: One end of the junction does not line up with germline, which may come from a read error. The J gene is TRBJ2-5, the V gene TRBV7-9; D remains unclear. Germline CDR1 SEHNR, CDR2 FQNEAQ (reference sequence). The CDR3 contains 17 residues. In nucleotides, the CDR3 is TGTGCCACCCCCTATGAATTGGGCCGAGCCGACCAAGAGGCCCAGTACTTC. Protein sequence: CATPYELGRADQEAQYF.

This clonotype was counted many times. The V and J genes are TRBV7-9 and TRBJ1-1; D unclear. Per the germline V gene, CDR1 is SEHNR and CDR2 is FQNEAQ (reference sequence). Trimming pared 3 bases from V and 2 bases from J, leaving 7 bases between. This CDR3 has 13 residues. CDR3 sequence reads: CASSLVDNTEAFF. CDR3 bases: TGTGCCAGCAGCTTGGTTGACAACACTGAAGCTTTCTTT. Full variable domain (outside the CDR3, taken from reference TRBV7-9 and TRBJ1-1): DTGVSQNPRHKITKRGQNVTFRCDPISEHNRLYWYRQTLGQGPEFLTYFQNEAQLEKSRLLSDRFSAERPKGSFSTLEIQRTEQGDSAMYLCASSLVDNTEAFFGQGTRLTVV.

This clonotype was detected a few times. V usage is TRBV2 and J usage is TRBJ2-5; 10 bases match TRBD2. The CDR3 has 14 amino acids. With 5 bases clipped from V and 5 bases from J, the junction kept 5 bases outside the gene matches. Germline CDR1 is SNHLY and CDR2 is FYNNEI. CDR3 loop: CASSSGLARETQYF. Here the CDR3 DNA reads TGTGCCAGCAGTTCGGGACTAGCGAGGGAGACCCAGTACTTC.

This clonotype was counted between two and nine times. The chain couples TRBV7-2 to TRBJ2-7, with TRBD1 matching over 9 bases. The CDR3 extends over 15 amino acids. V lost 5 bases to trimming and J lost 7 bases; unmatched junction nucleotides: 12. Per germline, CDR1 SGHTA and CDR2 FQGNSA. As DNA, the CDR3 is TGTGCCAGCAGCAATGACGGGACAGGGACCCATGAGCAGTACTTC. It yields the protein CASSNDGTGTHEQYF.

This clonotype has ten or more counts. The chain has TRBV7-2 and TRBJ1-2; D perhaps matches TRBD1 (5 bases). Germline lookup yields CDR1 SGHTA and CDR2 FQGNSA. The CDR3 is made up of 13 amino acids. V lost 1 base and J 4 bases, leaving 7 bases between the germline ends. In nucleotides, the CDR3 is TGTGCCAGCAGCTTAGTGGGGGTCTATGGCTACACCTTC. Amino acids: CASSLVGVYGYTF.